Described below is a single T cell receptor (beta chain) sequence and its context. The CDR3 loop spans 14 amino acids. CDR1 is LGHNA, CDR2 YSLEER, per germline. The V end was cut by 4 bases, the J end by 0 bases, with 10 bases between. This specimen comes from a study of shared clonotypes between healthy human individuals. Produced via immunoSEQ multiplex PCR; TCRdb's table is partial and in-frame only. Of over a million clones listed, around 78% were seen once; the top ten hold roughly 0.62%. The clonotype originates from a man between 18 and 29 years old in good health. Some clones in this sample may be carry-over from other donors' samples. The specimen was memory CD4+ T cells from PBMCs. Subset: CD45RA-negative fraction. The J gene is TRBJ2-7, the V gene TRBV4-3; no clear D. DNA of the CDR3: TGCGCCAGCAGCCCGTTATCCTCCTCCTACGAGCAGTACTTC. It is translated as CASSPLSSSYEQYF.